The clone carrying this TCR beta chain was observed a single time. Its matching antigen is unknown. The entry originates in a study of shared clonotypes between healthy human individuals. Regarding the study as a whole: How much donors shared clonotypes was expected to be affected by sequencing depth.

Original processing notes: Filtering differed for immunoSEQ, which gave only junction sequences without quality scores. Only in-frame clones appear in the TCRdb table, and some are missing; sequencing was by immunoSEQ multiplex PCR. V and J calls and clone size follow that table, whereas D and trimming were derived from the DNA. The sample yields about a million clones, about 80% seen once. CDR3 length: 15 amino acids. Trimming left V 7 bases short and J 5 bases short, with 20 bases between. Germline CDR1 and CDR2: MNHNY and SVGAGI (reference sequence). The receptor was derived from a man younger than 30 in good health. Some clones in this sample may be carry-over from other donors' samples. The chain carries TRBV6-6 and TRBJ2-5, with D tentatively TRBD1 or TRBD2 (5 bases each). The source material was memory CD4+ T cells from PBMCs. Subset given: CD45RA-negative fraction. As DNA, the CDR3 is TGTGCCAGCAAAAGGGGACGGTTCGGGAAGGAGACCCAGTACTTC. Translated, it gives CASKRGRFGKETQYF.